The T cell receptor beta chain under discussion was sequenced for a study of OX40 agonist ivuxolimab in advanced cancers. Generated by immunoSEQ multiplex PCR, the TCRdb table keeps only in-frame clones and is missing some. This sample has some 48,000 clones, with 75% to 85% found just once. Cycle 7 day 1, cycle 4 day 1, and baseline were the timepoints at which blood was sampled. This CDR3 is 18 amino acids long. Germline values: CDR1 MGHDK, CDR2 SYGVNS. V shed 3 bases and J 2 bases; nucleotides not matched to a gene: 12. This specimen was CD4+ or CD8+ T cells sorted from blood, taken in a trial of the OX40 agonist ivuxolimab. The chain combines TRBV25-1 with TRBJ2-1; TRBD2 matches 8 bases. The receptor was derived from an adult with an advanced solid tumor such as melanoma, head and neck, liver or kidney cancer. Here the CDR3 reads CASSDTGGGGRTYNEQFF. The CDR3, as DNA: TGTGCCAGCAGTGATACGGGAGGGGGGGGAAGGACCTACAATGAGCAGTTCTTC.